Listed below are T cell receptor beta chains from one sample, sequenced in a study of shared clonotypes between healthy human individuals. Produced via immunoSEQ multiplex PCR; TCRdb's table is partial and in-frame only. The sample includes about 1,500,000 clones, about 96% of them seen just once. Sequencing was done on a sample of naive CD4+ T cells sorted from blood. These receptor sequences come from a young man in good health. The CDR3 runs from the conserved cysteine through the conserved F or W. The D gene is left open where the match is weak. Clone size, where shown, is once, few, many, or a class for clones that have expanded.

>TRBV5-8|-|-|TRBJ1-2
TGTGCCAGCAGCTTCGCTCAGGGTACGGGCGGCTACACCTTC
CASSFAQGTGGYTF
>TRBV7-6|-|TRBD1|TRBJ2-5
TGTGCCAGCAGCCTGGGACAGGGGAGGCAAGAGACCCAGTACTTC
CASSLGQGRQETQYF
>TRBV10-2|-|-|TRBJ2-1
TGCGCCAGCAGAGGAGACTCGGATGGGCAGTTCTTC
CASRGDSDGQFF
>TRBV12-5|-|-|TRBJ2-3
TGTGCTAGTGGTTTCAGGGAAACGGATACGCAGTATTTT
CASGFRETDTQYF
>TRBV5-1|-|TRBD2|TRBJ2-1
TGCGCCAGCAGCTTGAGGGCTTCTGAAAGCTTAGCGGGAGTAGGGTACAATGAGCAGTTCTTC
CASSLRASESLAGVGYNEQFF
>TRBV7-9|-|TRBD2|TRBJ2-5
TGTGCCAGCAGCTTAGCATTAGCGGGAGGGTCGTACCAAGAGACCCAGTACTTC
CASSLALAGGSYQETQYF
>TRBV7-2|-|TRBD2|TRBJ2-7
TGTGCCAGCAGCCTCGGTAGCGGGATCTCTACCGAGCAGTACTTC
CASSLGSGISTEQYF
>TRBV14|once|TRBD2|TRBJ2-5
TGTGCCAGCAGCCAAGGGATAGCGGGATTTGCGGAGACCCAGTACTTC
CASSQGIAGFAETQYF
>TRBV7-3|-|TRBD2|TRBJ2-5
TGTGCCAGCAGCCGTGACCCGGCGGGAGGAGCGGAGACCCAGTACTTC
CASSRDPAGGAETQYF
>TRBV20-1|-|TRBD1|TRBJ2-1
TGCAGTGCAAAAGACCGGGACAGCCGGTTCTTC
CSAKDRDSRFF
>TRBV6-6|-|TRBD1|TRBJ2-7
TGTGCCAGCATTTCTCAGGACAGGGGATCTCCTACCTTC
CASISQDRGSPTF
>TRBV9|-|TRBD2|TRBJ2-7
TGTGCCAGCTCCCCGGGACTAGCGGGAGGGCCGGGAGAGCAGTACTTC
CASSPGLAGGPGEQYF
>TRBV9|-|-|TRBJ2-5
TGTGCCAGCAGCGTAGAGGCGGGGTTTATTCAAGAGACCCAGTACTTC
CASSVEAGFIQETQYF
>TRBV15|-|TRBD1|TRBJ1-3
TGTGCCACCAGCACCCAACGACAGGGGAATTCTGGAAACACCATATATTTT
CATSTQRQGNSGNTIYF
>TRBV5-4|-|-|TRBJ2-1
TGTGCCAGCAGCCTCCATGGGCCGCCTGGATACTACAATGAGCAGTTCTTC
CASSLHGPPGYYNEQFF
>TRBV2|-|TRBD2|TRBJ2-3
TGTGCCAGCAGGGAACTAGCGGGAGCTGGCACAGATACGCAGTATTTT
CASRELAGAGTDTQYF
>TRBV2|-|TRBD2|TRBJ2-5
TGTGCCAGCACGCTAGCGGGAGGGCCAAAAGAGACCCAGTACTTC
CASTLAGGPKETQYF
>TRBV28|-|TRBD1|TRBJ1-5
TGTGCCAGCAGCCCCACAGGGGGTGGCAATCAGCCCCAGCATTTT
CASSPTGGGNQPQHF
>TRBV15|-|TRBD1|TRBJ2-7
TGTGCCACCAGGGACAGGGAAAGTTTGCGGGAGCAGTACTTC
CATRDRESLREQYF
>TRBV5-1|-|-|TRBJ2-2
TGCGCCAGCAGCACCGCAACGGGCGGGGAGCTGTTTTTT
CASSTATGGELFF
>TRBV18|-|TRBD1|TRBJ2-7
TGTGCCAGCTCCCTTGGACAGGCCACCTACGAGCAGTACTTC
CASSLGQATYEQYF
>TRBV28|-|-|TRBJ1-3
TGTGCCAGCAGCGAGGGGAGCTCTGGAAACACCATATATTTT
CASSEGSSGNTIYF
>TRBV6-6|-|-|TRBJ2-1
TGTGCCAGCAGTTATGGACAGTACAATGAGCAGTTCTTC
CASSYGQYNEQFF
>TRBV15|-|-|TRBJ1-5
TGTGCCACCAGCAGAGATGCCCAGACTCATCAGCCCCAGCATTTT
CATSRDAQTHQPQHF
>TRBV2|-|-|TRBJ1-1
TGTGCCAGCTTTACAGGCCTGAACACTGAAGCTTTCTTT
CASFTGLNTEAFF
>TRBV30|-|-|TRBJ1-2
TGTGCCTGGAGTGTACGGAGAGCTGCGACGTGGGGCTACACCTTC
CAWSVRRAATWGYTF
>TRBV6-4|-|-|TRBJ2-2
TGTGCCAGCAGTGACTCGGCGGACAGAGAGTACCCCGGGGAGCTGTTTTTT
CASSDSADREYPGELFF
>TRBV5-5|-|-|TRBJ2-5
TGTGCCAGCAGGCCGACCGTTTCGGGGAGAATCTGGGAGACCCAGTACTTC
CASRPTVSGRIWETQYF
>TRBV29-1|once|-|TRBJ2-1
TGCAGCGGTCGCCAGGGACGCCAAGACAATGAGCAGTTCTTC
CSGRQGRQDNEQFF
>TRBV13|-|TRBD2|TRBJ2-1
TGTGCCAGCAGCTCACGGGGGGAGTCCTACAATGAGCAGTTCTTC
CASSSRGESYNEQFF
>TRBV28|-|-|TRBJ1-5
TGTGCCAGCAGTTTAGGAGGCAGCAGTCAGCCCCAGCATTTT
CASSLGGSSQPQHF
>TRBV7-6|-|TRBD1|TRBJ2-3
TGTGCCACCGGACAGGCCCGGGCAGATACGCAGTATTTT
CATGQARADTQYF
>TRBV28|once|-|TRBJ2-1
TGTGCCAGCAGTTCTGGGGGGGCAGGGAACAATGAGCAGTTCTTC
CASSSGGAGNNEQFF
>TRBV28|once|-|TRBJ1-3
TGTGCCAGCAGTGCCTACCGGAGGACGGACTCTGGAAACACCATATATTTT
CASSAYRRTDSGNTIYF
>TRBV5-4|-|TRBD2|TRBJ2-7
TGTGCCAGCAGCCCTGGGACTAGCCTTTCCTACGAGCAGTACTTC
CASSPGTSLSYEQYF
>TRBV5-1|-|-|TRBJ1-3
TGCGCCAGCAGCTTGGCACCAGGGTTGGGAAACACCATATATTTT
CASSLAPGLGNTIYF
>TRBV5-1|-|-|TRBJ2-1
TGCGCCAGCAGCTTGGACAGGCGCAATGAGCAGTTCTTC
CASSLDRRNEQFF
>TRBV4-3|-|TRBD2|TRBJ2-1
TGCGCCAGCAGCCAAGAGATGATAGCGGGAGAAACCCATGAGCAGTTCTTC
CASSQEMIAGETHEQFF
>TRBV7-2|-|-|TRBJ2-7
TGTGCCAGCAGCTTTTCCCACGGGAGCCCCTACGGGCAGTACTTC
CASSFSHGSPYGQYF
>TRBV28|-|-|TRBJ1-5
TGTGCCAGCAGAATTGGGGGATTGAGCAATCAGCCCCAGCATTTT
CASRIGGLSNQPQHF
>TRBV15|-|-|TRBJ1-3
TGTGCCACCAGCAGTGGTACAGTGGCCGTCTCTGGAAACACCATATATTTT
CATSSGTVAVSGNTIYF
>TRBV18|-|TRBD2|TRBJ2-7
TGTGCCAGCTCACCACTTCATATTCCGGGAGGGACAAGCTCCTACGAGCAGTACTTC
CASSPLHIPGGTSSYEQYF
>TRBV5-1|-|-|TRBJ1-1
TGCGCCAGCAGCTTGAGGAGGGGCGACAAGGAAGCTTTCTTT
CASSLRRGDKEAFF
>TRBV7-9|once|-|TRBJ1-5
TGTGCCAGCAGCTTAGGCCCCACTACAGGTCAGCCCCAGCATTTT
CASSLGPTTGQPQHF
>TRBV30|-|TRBD2|TRBJ2-3
TGTGCCGGGGGTCCGGCGGGAGGGCCAGATACGCAGTATTTT
CAGGPAGGPDTQYF
>TRBV19|-|TRBD1|TRBJ2-3
TGTGCCAGTAGACGACAGGGGGCTGGCACAGATACGCAGTATTTT
CASRRQGAGTDTQYF